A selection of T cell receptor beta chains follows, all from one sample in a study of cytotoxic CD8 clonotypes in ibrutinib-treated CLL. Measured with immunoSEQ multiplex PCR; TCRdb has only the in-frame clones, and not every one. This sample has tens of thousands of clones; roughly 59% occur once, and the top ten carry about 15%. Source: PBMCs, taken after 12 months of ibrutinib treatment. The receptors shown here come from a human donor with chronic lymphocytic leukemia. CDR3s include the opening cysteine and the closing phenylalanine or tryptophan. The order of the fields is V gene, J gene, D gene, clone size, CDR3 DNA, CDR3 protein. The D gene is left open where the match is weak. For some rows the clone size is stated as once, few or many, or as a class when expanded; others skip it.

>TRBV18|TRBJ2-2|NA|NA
TGTGCCAGCTCACCGGATGGGGGTACCGGGGAGCTGTTTTTT
CASSPDGGTGELFF
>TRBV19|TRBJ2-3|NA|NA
TGTGCCAGTTCAGCGGGACACACAGATACGCAGTATTTT
CASSAGHTDTQYF
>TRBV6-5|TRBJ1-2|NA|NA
TGTGCCAGCAGTTACCCCCCTCCTAACTATGGCTACACCTTC
CASSYPPPNYGYTF
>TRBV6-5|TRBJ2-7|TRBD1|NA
TGTGCCAGCAGTTCCCCCGACAGGGCAGGCAGGTACGAGCAGTACTTC
CASSSPDRAGRYEQYF
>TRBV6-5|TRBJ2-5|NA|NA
TGTGCCAGCAGCCGGGGGACCCAAGAGACCCAGTACTTC
CASSRGTQETQYF
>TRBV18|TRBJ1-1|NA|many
TGTGCCAGCTCACTGGCCGCGAACACTGAAGCTTTCTTT
CASSLAANTEAFF
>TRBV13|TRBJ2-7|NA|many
TGTGCCAGCAGCCGTACTAGATCCGAGCAGTACTTC
CASSRTRSEQYF
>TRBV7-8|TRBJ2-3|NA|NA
TGTGCCAGCAGCTTAGTAGGGGATACGCAGTATTTT
CASSLVGDTQYF
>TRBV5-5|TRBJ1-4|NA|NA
TGTGCCAGCAGCTCCCGCGGGGCGGTGGAGGAAAAACTGTTTTTT
CASSSRGAVEEKLFF
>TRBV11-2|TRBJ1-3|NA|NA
TGTGCCAGCAGCCCCAAGCCTACCTCTGGAAACACCATATATTTT
CASSPKPTSGNTIYF
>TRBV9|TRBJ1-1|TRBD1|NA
TGTGCCAGCAGCGCCCAATACAGGGGGGTGAACACTGAAGCTTTCTTT
CASSAQYRGVNTEAFF
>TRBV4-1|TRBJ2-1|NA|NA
TGCGCCAGCAGCCAAGACCCGGGACTCTCTGGCAGTGAGCAGTTCTTC
CASSQDPGLSGSEQFF
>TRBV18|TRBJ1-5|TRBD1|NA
TGTGCCAGCTCTGGGACAGGGGGCCTTAGCAATCAGCCCCAGCATTTT
CASSGTGGLSNQPQHF
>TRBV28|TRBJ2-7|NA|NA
TGTGCCAGCCGGAATGGGGTGGGCTACGAGCAGTACTTC
CASRNGVGYEQYF
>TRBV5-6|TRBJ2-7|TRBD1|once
TGTGCCAGCAGCTTTTTTGGACAGGGGGAGGACGAGCAGTACTTC
CASSFFGQGEDEQYF
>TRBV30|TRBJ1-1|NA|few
TGTGCCTGGAAGAGGGGAAGGGACACTGAAGCTTTCTTT
CAWKRGRDTEAFF
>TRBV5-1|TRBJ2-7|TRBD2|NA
TGCGCCAGTGATCCGACTAGCGGGGACTACGAGCAGTACTTC
CASDPTSGDYEQYF
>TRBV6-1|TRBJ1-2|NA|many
TGTGCCAGCAGTACCCAGGGGAATGGCTACACCTTC
CASSTQGNGYTF
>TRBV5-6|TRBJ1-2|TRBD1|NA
TGTGCCAGCAGCTTGGCCGGGACAGGGGGCTATGGCTACACCTTC
CASSLAGTGGYGYTF
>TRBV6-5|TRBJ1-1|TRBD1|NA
TGTGCCAGCAGTTACCAGGGGGAGGACACTGAAGCTTTCTTT
CASSYQGEDTEAFF
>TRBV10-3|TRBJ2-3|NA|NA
TGTGCCATCAGTGATCCGCTACACGAAGATACGCAGTATTTT
CAISDPLHEDTQYF
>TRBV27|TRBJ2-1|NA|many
TGTGCCAGCAGTTCCTACCCGGACGGATACAATGAGCAGTTCTTC
CASSSYPDGYNEQFF
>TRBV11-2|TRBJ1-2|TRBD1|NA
TGTGCCAGCAGGTATACTGGGACAGGAGGCTATGGCTACACCTTC
CASRYTGTGGYGYTF